What follows describes a single TCR beta chain. Its antigen is as yet unknown. This entry is derived from a study of T-cell memory formation after mild COVID-19. Study background: For the most part, TCR clusters were specific to one donor.

One entry per CDR3 protein results from TCRdb running MiXCR on the 5' RACE reads. Seen here are under 300,000 distinct CDR3 sequences, over 7% observed once, and the top ten hold about 22%. The study, taken as a whole, reports: CD4+ contracting clones were found mainly in CM and EM, and CD8+ ones in EMRA.

Sequencing was carried out using PBMCs or a T cell subset sorted from them (not recorded which). This TCR was recovered from a young man who had mild COVID-19 (a few samples of this study predate the infection). Cell type and time point are not known.

The CDR3 region has the DNA TGTGCCAGCAGCTTAGCGGACAGACCTCAGGACATTCAGTACTTC. This encodes CASSLADRPQDIQYF. The chain has TRBV11-2 and TRBJ2-4, with D maybe TRBD1 (6 bases). Trimming shortened V by 1 base and J by 8 bases, and 15 bases separated the two germline ends. The CDR3 totals 15 residues. In germline, CDR1 is SGHAT, CDR2 FQNNGV.